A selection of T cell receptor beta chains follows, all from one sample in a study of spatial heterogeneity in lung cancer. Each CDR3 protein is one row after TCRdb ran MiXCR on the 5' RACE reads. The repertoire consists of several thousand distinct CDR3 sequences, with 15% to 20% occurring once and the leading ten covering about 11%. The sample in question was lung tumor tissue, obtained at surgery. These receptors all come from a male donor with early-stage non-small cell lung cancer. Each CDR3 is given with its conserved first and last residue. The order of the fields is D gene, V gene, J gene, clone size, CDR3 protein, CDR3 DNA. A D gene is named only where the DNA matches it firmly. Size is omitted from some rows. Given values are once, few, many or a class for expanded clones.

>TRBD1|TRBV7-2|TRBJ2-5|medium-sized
CASSPQGDQETQYF
TGTGCCAGCAGCCCACAGGGGGATCAAGAGACCCAGTACTTC
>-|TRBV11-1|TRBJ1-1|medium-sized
CASSLMRSTEAFF
TGTGCCAGCAGCTTAATGAGGTCCACTGAAGCTTTCTTT
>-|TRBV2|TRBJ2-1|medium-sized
CASSVMGITYNEQFF
TGTGCCAGCAGTGTTATGGGAATCACCTACAATGAGCAGTTCTTC
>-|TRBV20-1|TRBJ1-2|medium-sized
CSATGRGLYGYTF
TGCAGTGCTACCGGTCGGGGGCTCTATGGCTACACCTTC
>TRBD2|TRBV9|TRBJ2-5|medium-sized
CASSPSLAGVETQYF
TGTGCCAGCAGCCCCTCCCTAGCGGGAGTCGAGACCCAGTACTTC
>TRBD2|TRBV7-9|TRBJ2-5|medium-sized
CASSLGLASQETQYF
TGTGCCAGCAGCTTGGGACTAGCGAGTCAAGAGACCCAGTACTTC
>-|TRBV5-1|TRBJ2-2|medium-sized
CASSSDRPIQRELFF
TGCGCCAGCAGCTCCGACAGACCGATACAGCGGGAGCTGTTTTTT
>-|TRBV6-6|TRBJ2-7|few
CASSQQGGSSYEQYF
TGTGCCAGCAGTCAACAGGGTGGGAGCTCCTACGAGCAGTACTTC
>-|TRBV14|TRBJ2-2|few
CASSQVSGNTGELFF
TGTGCCAGCAGCCAAGTATCCGGAAACACCGGGGAGCTGTTTTTT
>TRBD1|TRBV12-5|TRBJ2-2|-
CASGPGQGTGELFF
TGTGCTAGTGGCCCCGGACAGGGTACCGGGGAGCTGTTTTTT
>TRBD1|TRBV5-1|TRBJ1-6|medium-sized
CASSGGQDNSPLHF
TGCGCCAGCAGCGGGGGACAGGATAATTCACCCCTCCACTTT
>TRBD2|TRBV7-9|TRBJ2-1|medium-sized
CASSLVASGSSYNEQFF
TGTGCCAGCAGCTTAGTGGCTAGCGGGAGTTCCTACAATGAGCAGTTCTTC
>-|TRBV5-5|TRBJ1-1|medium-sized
CASSLLQASTTMNTEAFF
TGTGCCAGCAGCCTACTTCAAGCGAGTACAACCATGAACACTGAAGCTTTCTTT
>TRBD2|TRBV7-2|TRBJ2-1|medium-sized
CASRATGTINEQFF
TGTGCCAGCAGAGCTACCGGGACTATCAATGAGCAGTTCTTC
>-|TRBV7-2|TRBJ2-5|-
CASSIGLYQETQYF
TGTGCCAGCAGCATCGGACTATACCAAGAGACCCAGTACTTC
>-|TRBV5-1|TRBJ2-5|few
CASSEIQETQYF
TGCGCCAGCAGCGAGATCCAAGAGACCCAGTACTTC
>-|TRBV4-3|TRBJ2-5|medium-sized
CASSQDPGETQYF
TGCGCCAGCAGCCAAGATCCTGGAGAGACCCAGTACTTC
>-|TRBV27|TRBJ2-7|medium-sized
CASSLSGYEQYF
TGTGCCAGCAGTTTATCGGGCTACGAGCAGTACTTC
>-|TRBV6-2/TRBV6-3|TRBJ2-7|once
CASSYSPGVPFYEQYF
TGTGCCAGCAGTTACTCTCCGGGGGTACCCTTCTACGAGCAGTACTTC
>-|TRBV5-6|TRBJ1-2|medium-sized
CASSLAGSYGYTF
TGTGCCAGCAGCTTGGCAGGGAGCTATGGCTACACCTTC